Described below is a single TCR beta chain sequence and its context. This receptor's antigen is unknown. Base qualities are not recorded, but no much larger clone differs from it by a single base. The method was PCR. TCRdb names Illumina HiSeq 4000 as the instrument used. Bulk TCR libraries were prepared as previously described, using TCR primers listed in Table S5. Purification of total RNA was performed with the Qiagen AllPrep DNA/RNA kit. Before analysis, reads from multiple sequencing runs of the same library were pooled. The authors' analysis ran thus. Reads were retained only if the reads had an exact TCR constant sequence, and the retained reads were trimmed to 150 nt and grouped according to their 12-nt molecular barcodes. Reads within each barcode group were sub-clustered using a 15% Levenshtein threshold, and quality-weighted consensus sequences were constructed for each RNA molecule. Non-functional sequences were discarded, and so were lower-count sequences lying one edit away from another sequence. Based on a fit of two negative binomial distributions, barcode sub-clusters having less than 20% of the maximum read count were discarded. TCRdb applied fastp at Q25 and MiXCR to the public reads, then kept only in-frame beta chains. Every CDR3 protein is listed once, alongside the most common genes and DNA of its rows. For this entry, the V and J calls and clone size follow TCRdb and not the study's own pipeline. The sample records about 510,000 distinct CDR3 sequences, roughly a fifth of which are singletons. The leading ten clones occupy around 0.84% of the sample.

Libraries of naive CD8 T cells were built from anywhere between roughly 17,000 and 1,000,000 sorted cells, with 10%, 30% or 50% of the purified RNA used. Naive CD8 T cells were FACS-sorted as CD8+CD4-CCR7+CD45RA+ on a BD FACSAria II into RLT Plus buffer. To test detection sensitivity, Jurkat RNA equivalent to more than 8 TCR copies was spiked into samples of roughly 18,000-1,000,000 naive CD8 T cells. Enrichment of CD8 T cells was performed with RosetteSep CD8+ T Cell Enrichment Cocktail and Ficoll-Paque, after which ACK red cell lysis was carried out. Cut back by 5 bases and 4 bases, the V and J ends lie 9 bases apart. The cysteine opens and the phenylalanine closes a CDR3 of 13 amino acids. Only the CDR3 part of the read is kept: 39 bases, read in frame from the first base. CDR1 PRHDT and CDR2 FYEKMQ were looked up in the germline V gene (reference sequence). The source of the sample is a study of molecular identifiers for immune sequencing clone quantification (dated by TCRdb to the late 2010s). Background for the entire study: For a replicate experiment, RNA from roughly 20,000 or 100,000 naive CD8 T cells was divided into five aliquots, and four of the five aliquots were sequenced. This methods study used CD8 T cells to benchmark TCR RNA copy counting and molecular-identifier clustering-based TCR repertoire sequencing (MIDCIRS). Overall study results and their limits: When barcode sub-clustering was not used, chimeric consensus sequences inflated TCR diversity, with chimeras reaching as high as 47%. In CMV-specific effector cells, over 97% of molecules were held by clones above 20 RNA copies, whereas under 1% of molecules were held by such clones in naive cells. Spiked-in Jurkat TCR RNA equal to a single cell's worth was reported to be detectable even within 1,200,000 naive CD8 T cells. Highly expanded clone sizes could be underestimated because identical TCR molecules may share a barcode. Naive libraries contained spiked-in Jurkat TCR RNA (approximately nine copies' worth), which is not part of the donor repertoire. Around 2.9 recovered TCR RNA copies per cell were obtained by modeling, versus about ten by digital PCR, implying a capture efficiency of about 30%.

The chain joins TRBV13 to TRBJ1-3; the D gene identity is not certain. The sample comprised naive CD8+ T cells from blood, with Jurkat cell RNA spiked in. Taken with the paper, the label for cell subset or site translates to: FACS-sorted CD8+CD4-CCR7+CD45RA+ naive T cells. This TCR came from a human donor in good health. Some libraries in this study had Jurkat cell RNA spiked in. The CDR3 region: CASSLTQGNTIYF. Here is the DNA: TGTGCCAGCAGCCTAACCCAGGGAAACACCATATATTTT.